Shown below are 22 T cell receptor beta chains from a single sample sequenced in a study of blood T cell repertoires in COVID-19. Assay used: immunoSEQ multiplex PCR; TCRdb lists only in-frame clones, some missing. The repertoire holds a few hundred thousand clones, with 85% as singletons. The source material was peripheral blood. The receptors were sampled from a human donor in a cohort sampled during active COVID-19.

This clone appeared once. V and J are TRBV4-1 and TRBJ2-7; 7 bases are shared with TRBD1. CDR1 and CDR2 (germline): MGHRA, YSYEKL. CDR3 size: 14 residues. With 6 bases clipped from V and 2 bases from J, the junction kept 7 bases outside the gene matches. Here the CDR3 reads CASRTGTETYEQYF. The DNA of the CDR3 is TGCGCCAGCAGGACCGGGACAGAAACCTACGAGCAGTACTTC.

The chain joins TRBV3-1 (or the pseudogene TRBV3-2) to TRBJ2-1; no firm D call. V shed 4 bases and J shed 8 bases, with 12 bases lying between them. CDR1 and CDR2 (germline): LGHDT, YNNKEL (reference sequence). CDR3 length equals 13 residues. The CDR3 sequence: CASSPIALHEQFF. CDR3 DNA sequence: TGTGCCAGCAGCCCGATCGCGTTGCATGAGCAGTTCTTC.

The CDR3 here is CASSGRTSTSYNEQFF. The CDR3 DNA is TGTGCCAGCAGTGGCAGGACTTCTACCTCCTACAATGAGCAGTTCTTC. V is TRBV6-1 and J is TRBJ2-1, with a tentative D call TRBD2 (5 bases). CDR1 is MNHNS, CDR2 SASEGT, per germline. Trimming removed 4 bases at V and 0 bases at J, with 13 bases between. This CDR3 region has 16 residues.

The chain uses TRBV7-2 and TRBJ2-5, with 7 bases aligning to TRBD1. Germline assignment: CDR1 SGHTA and CDR2 FQGNSA. Trimming at V came to 4 bases and at J to 7 bases, leaving 15 bases not matched to a gene. This CDR3 region has 16 residues. CDR3 DNA sequence: TGTGCCAGCAGCTCCCAACGTAACAGGGGCGCGAGGACCCAGTACTTC. This translates into CASSSQRNRGARTQYF.

This clone appeared a single time. The chain has TRBV6-5 and TRBJ2-3; D is possibly TRBD1 (6 bases). Trimming shortened V by 0 bases and J by 5 bases, and 9 bases separated the two germline ends. Germline V gene lookup returns CDR1 MNHEY and CDR2 SVGAGI. The CDR3 extends over 14 amino acids. The CDR3: CASSYSTGIDTQYF. The CDR3 coding sequence is TGTGCCAGCAGTTACTCCACAGGGATAGATACGCAGTATTTT.

The gene calls are TRBV4-2 and TRBJ1-4; perhaps TRBD1 as D (6 bases). Germline V CDR1 and CDR2: LGHNA, YNFKEQ. The V and J ends lost 1 base and 8 bases respectively, with 14 bases between them. The CDR3 consists of 15 residues. The CDR3, as DNA: TGTGCCAGCAGCCAAGTTAAACAGGGTGGGGAAAAACTGTTTTTT. Amino acids: CASSQVKQGGEKLFF.

The table lists this clone with a few counts. This chain links TRBV7-3 with TRBJ1-6; D is possibly TRBD1 (5 bases). Germline V gene lookup returns CDR1 SGHTA and CDR2 FQGTGA. The CDR3 spans 15 residues. Trimming stripped 2 bases from V and 9 bases from J, with 14 bases between. CDR3 protein: CASSLAGQPFSPLHF. The CDR3 region has the DNA TGTGCCAGCAGCTTAGCAGGGCAGCCCTTTTCACCCCTCCACTTT.

The chain is built from TRBV28 and TRBJ1-2, with TRBD1 matching 9 bases. The V segment lost 6 bases and the J segment 4 bases; nucleotides outside the gene matches: 6. This CDR3 contains 14 residues. Germline-derived CDR1 and CDR2 are MDHEN and SYDVKM. The CDR3 DNA follows: TGTGCCAGCAGAGGGACAGGGCCCCGCTATGGCTACACCTTC. It encodes CASRGTGPRYGYTF.

V is TRBV19 and J is TRBJ2-7; perhaps TRBD2 as D (5 bases). There are 13 residues in the CDR3. V lost 4 bases and J 2 bases, leaving 9 bases between the germline ends. Germline V gene data show CDR1 as LNHDA and CDR2 as SQIVND (reference sequence). This CDR3 is CASSTSGAYEQYF. The DNA for the CDR3 is TGTGCCAGTAGTACATCCGGGGCCTACGAGCAGTACTTC.

This sequence joins TRBV7-2 and TRBJ2-3; a weak D match, TRBD2 (6 bases). With 5 bases removed from V and 7 bases from J, the gap between germline ends came to 10 bases. The CDR3 runs to 12 residues. In germline, CDR1 is SGHTA, CDR2 FQGNSA. Written as DNA, the CDR3 is TGTGCCAGCAGCCGGGACTCCTATACGCAGTATTTT. Its translation is CASSRDSYTQYF.

In this sample, this clone turned up once. The rearrangement joins TRBV28 to TRBJ1-2; D perhaps matches TRBD1 (5 bases). Trimming cost V 3 bases and J 13 bases, with 12 bases left between them. Germline V gives CDR1 MDHEN, CDR2 SYDVKM. The CDR3 is made up of 11 amino acids. CDR3 amino acids: CASSLVTEATF. Written as DNA, the CDR3 is TGTGCCAGCAGTTTGGTGACAGAAGCCACCTTC.

This sequence joins TRBV6-5 and TRBJ1-6; 9 nucleotides match TRBD1. This CDR3 is built from 16 residues. The V gene's germline CDR1 is MNHEY and CDR2 SVGAGI. The trim removed 2 bases at V and 10 bases at J, leaving 9 bases unmatched. The CDR3 reads CASSYRTPGQGSPLHF. The DNA for the CDR3 is TGTGCCAGCAGTTACCGTACCCCGGGACAGGGATCACCCCTCCACTTT.

Notes on this clone: This sample also contains other DNA sequences that code for the same CDR3. The V gene is TRBV24-1, the J gene TRBJ1-2, with D unclear. Germline CDR1 KGHDR, CDR2 SFDVKD. The length of the CDR3 is 14 residues. Trimming removed 0 bases at V and 2 bases at J, with 6 bases between. CDR3: CATSDLSGNYGYTF. The CDR3 DNA sequence: TGTGCCACCAGTGATTTGTCGGGGAACTATGGCTACACCTTC.

This clone was observed once. CDR3: CASSRRAGVPAGDTQYF. CDR3 bases: TGTGCCAGTAGTCGTCGAGCGGGGGTCCCTGCTGGCGATACGCAGTATTTT. The genes are TRBV19 and TRBJ2-3; 8 bases map to TRBD2. The CDR3 is made up of 17 amino acids. Unmatched junction bases numbered 16, after V lost 5 bases and J lost 6 bases. CDR1 LNHDA and CDR2 SQIVND come from the germline V gene (reference sequence). Using reference TRBV19 and TRBJ2-3 for the parts outside the CDR3, the full variable domain is DGGITQSPKYLFRKEGQNVTLSCEQNLNHDAMYWYRQDPGQGLRLIYYSQIVNDFQKGDIAEGYSVSREKKESFPLTVTSAQKNPTAFYLCASSRRAGVPAGDTQYFGPGTRLTVL.

The chain has TRBV18 and TRBJ1-1; 8 bases line up with TRBD1. The CDR3 extends over 18 amino acids. Trimming cost V 1 base and J 2 bases; bases outside gene matches: 12. CDR1 and CDR2 from the germline V gene are KGHSH and LQKENI. CDR3 loop: CASSPRGQGAILNTEAFF. CDR3 nucleotides: TGTGCCAGCTCACCACGGGGGCAGGGGGCCATCTTAAACACTGAAGCTTTCTTT.

The chain has TRBV6-4 and TRBJ1-1; TRBD1 aligns across 9 bases. Trimming cost V 6 bases and J 0 bases; bases outside gene matches: 5. This CDR3 is built from 15 residues. Germline V gene lookup returns CDR1 MRHNA and CDR2 SNTAGT. CDR3 bases: TGTGCCAGCAGGGGGGGGACAGGGATGAACACTGAAGCTTTCTTT. This codes for CASRGGTGMNTEAFF.

The rearrangement links TRBV7-7 to TRBJ2-2; 8 bases align to TRBD1. The junction had 6 bases not matched to a gene; V was cut back by 4 bases and J by 2 bases. Germline-derived CDR1 and CDR2 are SSHAT and FNYEAQ (reference sequence). The CDR3 sequence is 16 residues long. The CDR3 coding sequence is TGTGCCAGCAGCTCCGACGGACAGGGTAACACCGGGGAGCTGTTTTTT. It codes for CASSSDGQGNTGELFF.

The chain is built from TRBV19 and TRBJ1-5; D is unresolved. V dropped 8 bases and J dropped 4 bases, with 6 bases sitting between them. The length of the CDR3 is 11 residues. Germline values: CDR1 LNHDA, CDR2 SQIVND (reference sequence). The CDR3 sequence: CASGRNQPQHF. For the CDR3, the DNA is TGTGCCAGTGGCAGAAATCAGCCCCAGCATTTT.

The chain has TRBV5-1 and TRBJ2-7; D possibly corresponds to TRBD1 (6 bases). This CDR3 is 15 amino acids long. The germline gives CDR1 SGHRS, CDR2 YFSETQ. Trimming left V 0 bases short and J 5 bases short, with 15 bases between. In DNA, the CDR3 is TGCGCCAGCAGCTTGGAGGGGGTTAATAACGACGAGCAGTACTTC. It translates to CASSLEGVNNDEQYF.

This chain connects TRBV7-2 to TRBJ1-2; D is unclear. The CDR3 length is 13 residues. CDR1 is SGHTA, CDR2 FQGNSA, per germline. V shed 3 bases and J shed 8 bases, with 13 bases lying between them. Here the CDR3 reads CASSLVDGGGYTF. In nucleotides, the CDR3 is TGTGCCAGCAGCTTGGTAGACGGAGGAGGCTACACCTTC.

The chain has TRBV5-6 and TRBJ1-1, with 10 positions matching TRBD1. V was clipped by 4 bases and J by 6 bases; unmatched bases: 9. The CDR3 is made up of 15 amino acids. Germline V gene sequence: CDR1 SGHDT, CDR2 YYEEEE. The CDR3 DNA reads as TGTGCCAGCAGCCGTCGTGACAGGGGGCTATCTGAAGCTTTCTTT. Residues: CASSRRDRGLSEAFF.

This clone was picked up a small number of times. This chain links TRBV19 with TRBJ1-1, with 8 positions matching TRBD1. This CDR3 contains 15 residues. V trimming: 8 bases; J trimming: 2 bases; junction bases outside the gene matches: 10. Germline V gene sequence: CDR1 LNHDA, CDR2 SQIVND (reference sequence). The DNA of the CDR3 is TGTGCCAGTGCCAAATCCGGGACAGGTAACACTGAAGCTTTCTTT. Translating gives CASAKSGTGNTEAFF.